Below, 10 T cell receptor beta chains from the same sample are listed, as sequenced in a study of PD-1 blockade in classical Hodgkin lymphoma. Time point here: cycle 4 day 1 (C4D1), after 5 to 7 weeks of nivolumab. Each patient relapsed following autologous stem cell transplantation, and prior brentuximab vedotin exposure differed. Produced via immunoSEQ multiplex PCR; TCRdb's table is partial and in-frame only. The profile shows about 6,900 clones, approximately 86% of them singletons. The sample was peripheral blood mononuclear cells (PBMCs), taken before the fourth cycle of nivolumab. The receptors derive from a human donor with classical Hodgkin lymphoma.

This rearrangement joins TRBV25-1 to TRBJ1-4; 7 nucleotides agree with TRBD1. The CDR3 covers 14 residues. V gave up 6 bases and J gave up 3 bases; unmatched junction bases: 4. Germline CDR1 and CDR2: MGHDK and SYGVNS. The DNA for the CDR3 is TGTGCCAGCAGGGCCGGGACAGCTAATGAAAAACTGTTTTTT. Translating it yields CASRAGTANEKLFF.

The chain links TRBV5-4 to TRBJ1-2; possible D gene TRBD1, 5 bases. The CDR3 has 13 residues. Germline values: CDR1 SGHNT, CDR2 YYREEE (reference sequence). The ends were cut back, 0 bases at V and 5 bases at J, with 8 bases in the middle. This CDR3 is CASSLGQQYGYTF. Here the CDR3 DNA reads TGTGCCAGCAGCTTGGGACAGCAGTATGGCTACACCTTC.

The chain employs TRBV5-1 and TRBJ2-5; 8 bases agree with TRBD2. V shed 0 bases and J 7 bases; nucleotides not matched to a gene: 5. The germline V gene has CDR1 SGHRS and CDR2 YFSETQ. The CDR3 consists of 14 residues. The CDR3 loop reads CASSLDAGGGTQYF. CDR3 coding DNA: TGCGCCAGCAGCTTGGATGCGGGGGGCGGGACCCAGTACTTC.

The rearrangement uses TRBV10-3 and TRBJ2-3; D may be TRBD2 (6 bases). CDR1 ENHRY and CDR2 SYGVKD come from the germline V gene. The CDR3 sequence is 15 residues long. V lost 2 bases and J lost 10, with 19 bases in between. Written as DNA, the CDR3 is TGTGCCATCAGTGAGAGGGACTCTGGCCATTACGCGCAGTATTTT. It codes for CAISERDSGHYAQYF.

This rearrangement joins TRBV20-1 to TRBJ1-2; no clear D gene. This CDR3 is built from 11 residues. V gave up 7 bases and J gave up 8 bases, with 14 bases separating them. The germline gives CDR1 DFQATT, CDR2 SNEGSKA (reference sequence). DNA for the CDR3: TGCAGTGTCATCACCGAGCACGGCTACACCTTC. As protein: CSVITEHGYTF.

This chain connects TRBV11-2 to TRBJ1-3, with D possibly being TRBD1 (6 bases). Germline CDR1 reads SGHAT; CDR2 reads FQNNGV. The ends were cut back, 4 bases at V and 0 bases at J, with 13 bases in the middle. The CDR3 sequence is 16 residues long. The DNA for the CDR3 is TGTGCCAGCAGCTCCTACCCCAGGGGCTCTGGAAACACCATATATTTT. Its protein product is CASSSYPRGSGNTIYF.

Turning to this clone: Other DNA sequences in this sample translate to the same CDR3. The chain recombines TRBV5-6 with TRBJ1-3; 9 bases line up with TRBD1. This CDR3 region has 16 residues. From germline, CDR1 is SGHDT and CDR2 YYEEEE. V gave up 1 base and J gave up 5 bases; unmatched junction bases: 7. The chain's CDR3 is CASSLRGQGIRNTIYF. Written as DNA, the CDR3 is TGTGCCAGCAGCTTGAGAGGACAGGGGATCAGAAACACCATATATTTT.

The rearrangement links TRBV5-1 to TRBJ2-5, with 10 bases matching TRBD1. The CDR3 has 15 residues. Germline values: CDR1 SGHRS, CDR2 YFSETQ. The junction had 9 bases not matched to a gene; V was cut back by 7 bases and J by 3 bases. This CDR3 reads CASSRSGTGEETQYF. DNA of the CDR3: TGCGCCAGCTCACGATCCGGGACAGGGGAAGAGACCCAGTACTTC.

V is TRBV5-4 and J is TRBJ1-3; D call uncertain. Deletions cut 0 bases from V and 4 bases from J, with 2 bases between. The CDR3 extends over 12 amino acids. From germline, CDR1 is SGHNT and CDR2 YYREEE (reference sequence). CDR3 DNA: TGTGCCAGCAGCTTGGACGGAAACACCATATATTTT. Protein product: CASSLDGNTIYF.

The chain combines TRBV9 with TRBJ2-4, with TRBD1 identical over 7 bases. Germline V gene sequence: CDR1 SGDLS, CDR2 YYNGEE. V was clipped by 3 bases and J by 0 bases; unmatched bases: 12. This CDR3 has 18 amino acids. CDR3 sequence reads: CASSAGQASCLAKNIQYF. The CDR3 DNA sequence: TGTGCCAGCAGCGCAGGACAGGCTAGCTGCTTAGCCAAAAACATTCAGTACTTC.